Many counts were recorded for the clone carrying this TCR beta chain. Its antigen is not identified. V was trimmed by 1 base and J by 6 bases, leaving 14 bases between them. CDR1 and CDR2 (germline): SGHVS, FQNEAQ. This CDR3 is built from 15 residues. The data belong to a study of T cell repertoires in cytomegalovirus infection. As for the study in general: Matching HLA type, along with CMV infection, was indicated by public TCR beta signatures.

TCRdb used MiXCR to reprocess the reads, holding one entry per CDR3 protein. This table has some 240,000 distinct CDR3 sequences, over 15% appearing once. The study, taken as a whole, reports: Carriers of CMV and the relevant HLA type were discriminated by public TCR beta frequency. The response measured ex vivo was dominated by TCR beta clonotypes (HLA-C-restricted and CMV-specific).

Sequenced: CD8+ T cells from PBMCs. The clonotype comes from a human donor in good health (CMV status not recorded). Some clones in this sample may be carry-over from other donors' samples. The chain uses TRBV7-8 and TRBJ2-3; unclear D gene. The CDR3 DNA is TGTGCCAGCAGCTTAGTTGGGTCCGGATACGATACGCAGTATTTT. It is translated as CASSLVGSGYDTQYF.